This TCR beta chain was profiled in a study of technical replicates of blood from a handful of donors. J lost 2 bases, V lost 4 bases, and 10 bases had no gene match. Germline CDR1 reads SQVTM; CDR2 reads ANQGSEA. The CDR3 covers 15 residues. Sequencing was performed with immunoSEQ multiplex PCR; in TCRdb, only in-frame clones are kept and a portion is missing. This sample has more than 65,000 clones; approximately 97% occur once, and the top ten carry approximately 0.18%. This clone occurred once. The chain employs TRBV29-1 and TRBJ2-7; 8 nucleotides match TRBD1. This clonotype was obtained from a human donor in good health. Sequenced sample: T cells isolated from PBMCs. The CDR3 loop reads CSVVSPGQVPYEQYF. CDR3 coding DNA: TGCAGCGTTGTGTCACCGGGACAGGTTCCCTACGAGCAGTACTTC.